The following is a T cell receptor (beta chain) sequence with its context. Germline V gene lookup returns CDR1 SGHNT and CDR2 YYREEE (reference sequence). The CDR3 has 15 residues. The ends were cut back, 0 bases at V and 6 bases at J, with 12 bases in the middle. The data derive from a study of blood T cell repertoires in COVID-19. Sequencing was performed with immunoSEQ multiplex PCR; in TCRdb, only in-frame clones are kept and a portion is missing. This sample has a few hundred thousand clones, with about 90% found just once. The TCR comes from a woman in her thirties with COVID-19, enrolled during active disease. The sample consisted of peripheral blood. This chain joins TRBV5-4 and TRBJ2-2; D is possibly TRBD2 (6 bases). The CDR3 loop is CASSLVREAAGELFF. The CDR3 nucleotides read TGTGCCAGCAGCTTGGTAAGGGAGGCCGCCGGGGAGCTGTTTTTT.